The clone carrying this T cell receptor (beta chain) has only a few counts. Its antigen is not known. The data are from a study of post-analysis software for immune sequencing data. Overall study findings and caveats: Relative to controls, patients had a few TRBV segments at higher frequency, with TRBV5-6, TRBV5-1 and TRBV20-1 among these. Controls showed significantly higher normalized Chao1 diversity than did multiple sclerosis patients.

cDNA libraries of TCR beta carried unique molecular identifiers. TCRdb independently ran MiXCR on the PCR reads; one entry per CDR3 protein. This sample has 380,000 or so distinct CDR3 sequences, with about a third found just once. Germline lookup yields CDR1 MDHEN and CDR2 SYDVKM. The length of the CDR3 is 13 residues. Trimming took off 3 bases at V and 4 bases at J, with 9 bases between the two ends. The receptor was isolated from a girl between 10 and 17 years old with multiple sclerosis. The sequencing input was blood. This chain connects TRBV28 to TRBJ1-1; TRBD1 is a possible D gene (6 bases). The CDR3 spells CASSLTRGTEAFF. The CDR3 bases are TGTGCCAGCAGTTTGACCAGGGGCACTGAAGCTTTCTTT.